What follows describes a single T cell receptor (beta chain). Its antigen specificity is not known. Base qualities are not recorded, but no much larger clone differs from it by a single base. Clipping removes 2 bases from V and 6 bases from J, with 6 as the unmatched junction base count. According to the germline V gene, CDR1 reads SGHVS and CDR2 reads FQNEAQ. Including the terminal cysteine and phenylalanine, the CDR3 comprises 15 residues. The sequence is cut down to CDR3 DNA, 45 bases in frame from base 1. TCRbeta CDR3 regions were amplified from genomic DNA using the immunoSEQ Assay, a bias-controlled multiplex PCR. The paper's data handling went like this. Nucleated cell counts per sample were estimated from amplification of reference gene primers within the assay. To quantify the absolute abundance of each unique TCRbeta CDR3 rearrangement, sequence reads were collapsed and filtered. For each sample, productive Simpson clonality was calculated as the square root of Simpson's diversity index across productive rearrangements. Sourced from immuneACCESS, this table was stored by TCRdb with only in-frame sequences that have V and J called. A share of the clones is absent; for the studies checked, an unresolved V gene accounts for under half, and the remainder has no known explanation. That table supplies the V and J calls and clone size; D and trimming were determined from the DNA. The sample table lists some 240,000 clones, around 90% of them with a count of one. Clones ranked in the top ten supply approximately 2.3% of the sample.

This entry belongs to a study of blood T cell repertoires in COVID-19 (dated by TCRdb to 2020 to 2022). For the wider study: Collaborator samples came from the United States, Italy and Spain and covered acute and convalescent phases of COVID-19. The prospective study material was composed of cDNA or gDNA derived from T cells, B-cell-depleted T cells, or PBMCs. Subjects who had been exposed to COVID-19, were actively infected with it, or had recovered from it provided the deeply sampled blood TCRbeta repertoires that made up the dataset. The repertoires were made available in a free public database intended to serve as a resource for research on the immune response to SARS-CoV-2. The samples were drawn from two sources: the first 160 participants of the ongoing ImmuneRACE study, and approximately 1,300 subjects contributed by 6 global collaborators. The sample metadata nearly always contained a de-identified subject ID, COVID-19 status, age in years and sex. Where HLA class I and class II types were available, the types were taken from metadata supplied by the sample provider, not from assay-based typing. Points the paper makes about the study in general: Clinical and demographic metadata were provided uncurated, with the amount varying by source and participant.

One collaborating source in Seattle enrolled patients during active infection and followed them longitudinally through the course of disease. Whole blood was collected in K2EDTA tubes by collaborating institutions according to the institutions' own protocols. Collaborator samples were shipped for TCRbeta analysis as frozen whole blood, isolated PBMCs, or DNA extracted from either sample type. The sequence came from an older woman with COVID-19, enrolled during active disease. Input material: peripheral blood. This chain is built from TRBV7-8 and TRBJ1-4; 7 bases in the junction line up with TRBD1. The DNA sequence follows: TGTGCCAGCAGCTTAATCGACAGGGCAGATGAAAAACTGTTTTTT. It encodes CASSLIDRADEKLFF.